These 6 T cell receptor beta chains were all obtained from the same sample, sequenced in a study of PD-L1 blockade in urothelial cancer. TCRdb's table, derived via immunoSEQ multiplex PCR, lists solely in-frame clones and lacks some. The sample has around 100,000 clones; about 91% are singletons. Time point denoted: peripheral blood 6 weeks after treatment start. The specimen comprised PBMCs, sampled around atezolizumab (anti-PD-L1) treatment. These receptors were collected from a man aged 60 to 75 with urothelial cancer.

The J gene is TRBJ1-1, the V gene TRBV30; 7 bases fit TRBD1. This CDR3 comprises 15 residues. V gave up 1 base and J gave up 5 bases; unmatched junction bases: 10. Germline CDR1 GTSNPN, CDR2 SVGIG (reference sequence). CDR3 nucleotide sequence: TGTGCCTGGAGTGCCAATCAGGGGGAAGGAACTGAAGCTTTCTTT. It is translated as CAWSANQGEGTEAFF.

This chain joins TRBV4-2 and TRBJ1-2, with 11 nucleotides matching TRBD1. Per germline, CDR1 LGHNA and CDR2 YNFKEQ. Trimming cost V 0 bases and J 14 bases; bases outside gene matches: 17. The CDR3 contains 17 residues. The DNA of the CDR3 is TGTGCCAGCAGCCAAGATCTCGGGGGGACAGGGGGAAATTTTCAGACCTTC. It translates to CASSQDLGGTGGNFQTF.

The CDR3 coding sequence is TGTGCCAGCGTCGGATCAGGGCCCGCATACGAGCAGTACTTC. It encodes CASVGSGPAYEQYF. The chain is built from TRBV28 and TRBJ2-7; the D gene is possibly TRBD1 (5 bases). In germline, CDR1 is MDHEN, CDR2 SYDVKM. CDR3 length equals 14 residues. With 8 bases removed from V and 4 bases from J, the gap between germline ends came to 18 bases.

The chain has TRBV7-2 and TRBJ2-7; D is unresolved. There are 14 residues in the CDR3. In germline, CDR1 is SGHTA, CDR2 FQGNSA. With 8 bases removed from V and 0 bases from J, the gap between germline ends came to 14 bases. The CDR3 DNA sequence: TGTGCCAGCGACAAGACCGGCACCTCCTACGAGCAGTACTTC. This codes for CASDKTGTSYEQYF. Based on the CDR3 plus reference TRBV7-2 and TRBJ2-7, the full variable domain is GAGVSQSPSNKVTEKGKDVELRCDPISGHTALYWYRQSLGQGLEFLIYFQGNSAPDKSGLPSDRFSAERTGGSVSTLTIQRTQQEDSAVYLCASDKTGTSYEQYFGPGTRLTVT.

This clone is a singleton in its sample. The chain uses TRBV7-8 and TRBJ2-2; perhaps TRBD2 as D (6 bases). The CDR3 runs 16 residues. V lost 5 bases to trimming and J lost 3 bases, with 16 bases between them. From germline, CDR1 is SGHVS and CDR2 FQNEAQ. Here the CDR3 reads CASSPFSGQYTGELFF. The DNA of the CDR3 is TGTGCCAGCAGCCCTTTTAGCGGTCAGTACACCGGGGAGCTGTTTTTT.

The chain recombines TRBV7-2 with TRBJ1-1; maybe TRBD1 (5 bases). V shed 1 base and J shed 4 bases, with 13 bases lying between them. This CDR3 has 15 residues. From germline, CDR1 is SGHTA and CDR2 FQGNSA. DNA of the CDR3: TGTGCCAGCAGCTTAGACAGGACACCGGCCACTGAAGCTTTCTTT. Translation gives CASSLDRTPATEAFF.